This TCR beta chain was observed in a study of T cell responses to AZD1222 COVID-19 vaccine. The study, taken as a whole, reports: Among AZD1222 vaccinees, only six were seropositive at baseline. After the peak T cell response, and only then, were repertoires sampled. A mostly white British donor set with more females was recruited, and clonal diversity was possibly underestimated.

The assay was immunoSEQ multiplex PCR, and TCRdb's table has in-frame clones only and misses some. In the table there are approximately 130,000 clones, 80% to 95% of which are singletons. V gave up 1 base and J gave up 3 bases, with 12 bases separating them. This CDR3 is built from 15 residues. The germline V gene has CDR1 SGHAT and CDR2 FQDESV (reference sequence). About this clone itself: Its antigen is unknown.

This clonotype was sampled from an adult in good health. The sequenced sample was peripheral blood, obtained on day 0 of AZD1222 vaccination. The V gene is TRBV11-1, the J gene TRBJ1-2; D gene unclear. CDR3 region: CASSLEPLGDYGYTF. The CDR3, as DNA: TGTGCCAGCAGCTTAGAGCCCCTTGGGGACTATGGCTACACCTTC.